What follows are 24 T cell receptor beta chains derived from one specimen sequenced in a study of shared clonotypes between healthy human individuals. Here immunoSEQ multiplex PCR was the method, and the copy in TCRdb shows in-frame clones only, minus some. The data contain some 1.5 million clones, about 96% of them singletons. Sequencing was carried out using naive CD4+ T cells sorted from blood. This sample's subset: CD45RA+ positively selected. Every receptor here comes from a young man in good health.

The chain couples TRBV25-1 to TRBJ2-4, with 10 bases matching TRBD2. CDR1 and CDR2 from the germline V gene are MGHDK and SYGVNS. Losses at the gene ends were 2 bases for V and 8 bases for J; bases not matched to a gene: 3. CDR3 length equals 14 residues. CDR3: CASSEPLAGDIQYF. CDR3 sequence (DNA): TGTGCCAGCAGTGAACCTCTAGCGGGAGACATTCAGTACTTC.

The V gene is TRBV10-1, the J gene TRBJ2-2, with D perhaps matching TRBD2 (6 bases). Germline V lookup: CDR1 WNHNN, CDR2 SYGVQD (reference sequence). This CDR3 has 17 residues. V lost 2 bases to trimming and J lost 6 bases, with 19 bases between them. The CDR3 nucleotides read TGCGCCAGCAGTGAGAACCAACCGGGAGTGGGTTCCGGGGAGCTGTTTTTT. It specifies CASSENQPGVGSGELFF.

The V gene is TRBV7-2, the J gene TRBJ1-3; D might be TRBD1 (5 bases). V dropped 3 bases and J dropped 4 bases, with 13 bases sitting between them. The CDR3 loop spans 15 amino acids. The germline gives CDR1 SGHTA, CDR2 FQGNSA. This chain's CDR3 is CASSFPRGGGNTIYF. For the CDR3, the DNA is TGTGCCAGCAGCTTTCCGAGGGGAGGCGGAAACACCATATATTTT. Variable domain in full (rest from reference TRBV7-2 and TRBJ1-3): GAGVSQSPSNKVTEKGKDVELRCDPISGHTALYWYRQSLGQGLEFLIYFQGNSAPDKSGLPSDRFSAERTGGSVSTLTIQRTQQEDSAVYLCASSFPRGGGNTIYFGEGSWLTVV.

The chain links TRBV18 to TRBJ1-1; TRBD1 agrees at 7 bases. J lost 4 bases, V lost 3 bases, and 8 bases had no gene match. CDR3 length equals 15 residues. Germline V CDR1 and CDR2: KGHSH, LQKENI. The CDR3 DNA reads as TGTGCCAGCTCACCGACAGGGACTCAGGGCACTGAAGCTTTCTTT. This codes for CASSPTGTQGTEAFF. The complete variable domain, with remaining parts taken from reference TRBV18 and TRBJ1-1, reads NAGVMQNPRHLVRRRGQEARLRCSPMKGHSHVYWYRQLPEEGLKFMVYLQKENIIDESGMPKERFSAEFPKEGPSILRIQQVVRGDSAAYFCASSPTGTQGTEAFFGQGTRLTVV.

V usage is TRBV10-3 and J usage is TRBJ1-3, with D hard to call. V was clipped by 2 bases and J by 7 bases, with 6 bases between them. Germline V lookup: CDR1 ENHRY, CDR2 SYGVKD. This CDR3 has 12 amino acids. CDR3 sequence reads: CAISERSNTIYF. As DNA, the CDR3 is TGTGCCATCAGTGAGAGGTCTAACACCATATATTTT.

The rearrangement links TRBV28 to TRBJ2-1, with a tentative D call TRBD1 (6 bases). With 7 bases removed from V and 4 bases from J, the gap between germline ends came to 14 bases. The CDR3 covers 14 residues. Germline V gene data show CDR1 as MDHEN and CDR2 as SYDVKM. CDR3 region: CASTTWGLYNEQFF. For the CDR3, the DNA is TGTGCCAGCACTACGTGGGGGCTGTACAATGAGCAGTTCTTC.

The chain joins TRBV19 to TRBJ2-3; weak D call: TRBD2 (6 bases). Trimming removed 5 bases from V and 1 base from J, with 13 bases in between. The CDR3 contains 15 residues. CDR1 and CDR2 from the germline V gene are LNHDA and SQIVND (reference sequence). This CDR3 is CASSVVGGGTDTQYF. CDR3 nucleotides: TGTGCCAGTAGTGTGGTCGGCGGGGGCACAGATACGCAGTATTTT.

This clone was seen once. The chain carries TRBV15 and TRBJ2-6; D is unclear. The CDR3 has 18 residues. Germline V gene sequence: CDR1 LNHNV, CDR2 YYDKDF (reference sequence). V shed 0 bases and J shed 2 bases, with 14 bases lying between them. This chain's CDR3 is CATSRDWSAGTGANVLTF. CDR3 sequence (DNA): TGTGCCACCAGCAGAGATTGGTCTGCAGGAACTGGGGCCAACGTCCTGACTTTC. The variable domain in full, with the rest retrieved from reference TRBV15 and TRBJ2-6, is DAMVIQNPRYQVTQFGKPVTLSCSQTLNHNVMYWYQQKSSQAPKLLFHYYDKDFNNEADTPDNFQSRRPNTSFCFLDIRSPGLGDTAMYLCATSRDWSAGTGANVLTFGAGSRLTVL.

The chain couples TRBV10-2 to TRBJ1-1; D may be TRBD1 (6 bases). The germline V gene encodes CDR1 WSHSY and CDR2 SAAADI. V lost 6 bases and J lost 11, with 19 bases in between. The CDR3 extends over 13 amino acids. The CDR3 DNA follows: TGCGCCAGCAGAGATTCAGGGGATGGTATTGCTTTCTTT. This encodes CASRDSGDGIAFF.

The gene calls are TRBV7-2 and TRBJ2-1; D uncertain. Germline CDR1 and CDR2: SGHTA and FQGNSA. CDR3 length: 11 residues. V shed 2 bases and J shed 8 bases, with 4 bases lying between them. The CDR3 DNA is TGTGCCAGCAGCTTAAGGTATGAGCAGTTCTTC. It yields the protein CASSLRYEQFF.

This clone was seen only once. The chain joins TRBV30 to TRBJ2-7; a weak D match, TRBD2 (5 bases). Deletions cut 0 bases from V and 2 bases from J, with 17 bases between. The length of the CDR3 is 16 residues. Per the germline V gene, CDR1 is GTSNPN and CDR2 is SVGIG (reference sequence). The CDR3, as DNA: TGTGCCTGGAGTGTATCGCTTAGGACTGACCCCTACGAGCAGTACTTC. Translating it yields CAWSVSLRTDPYEQYF.

The chain carries TRBV7-9 and TRBJ2-1, with TRBD1 matching 7 bases. CDR3 size: 18 residues. With 1 base clipped from V and 3 bases from J, the junction kept 12 bases outside the gene matches. Germline-derived CDR1 and CDR2 are SEHNR and FQNEAQ (reference sequence). CDR3 sequence (DNA): TGTGCCAGCAGCTTAGTTCAGGACAGGTTTTTTTTCTACAATGAGCAGTTCTTC. It is translated as CASSLVQDRFFFYNEQFF.

The chain has TRBV27 and TRBJ1-5, with D unclear. Germline CDR1 reads MNHEY; CDR2 reads SMNVEV (reference sequence). There are 15 residues in the CDR3. V was shortened by 8 bases and J by 4 bases, with 18 bases between the two germline ends. This CDR3 is CASGPRQLENQPQHF. Written as DNA, the CDR3 is TGTGCCAGCGGACCGCGGCAGCTGGAGAATCAGCCCCAGCATTTT.

The chain recombines TRBV5-6 with TRBJ1-3, with D possibly matching TRBD1 (6 bases). Germline V gene data show CDR1 as SGHDT and CDR2 as YYEEEE. This CDR3 contains 15 residues. Trimming stripped 4 bases from V and 0 bases from J, with 11 bases between. CDR3 sequence: CASSTWTASGNTIYF. CDR3 bases: TGTGCCAGCAGCACGTGGACAGCCTCTGGAAACACCATATATTTT. Full variable domain (rest looked up from reference TRBV5-6 and TRBJ1-3): DAGVTQSPTHLIKTRGQQVTLRCSPKSGHDTVSWYQQALGQGPQFIFQYYEEEERQRGNFPDRFSGHQFPNYSSELNVNALLLGDSALYLCASSTWTASGNTIYFGEGSWLTVV.

The J gene is TRBJ2-3, the V gene TRBV19; 12 positions agree with TRBD2. The CDR3 has 14 residues. Germline V gives CDR1 LNHDA, CDR2 SQIVND (reference sequence). V trimming: 5 bases; J trimming: 4 bases; junction bases outside the gene matches: 1. This CDR3 is CASSLAGGSDTQYF. The DNA for the CDR3 is TGTGCCAGTAGTCTAGCGGGAGGGTCAGATACGCAGTATTTT.

The chain joins TRBV18 to TRBJ2-7; the D is unclear. V was shortened by 7 bases and J by 2 bases, with 12 bases between the two germline ends. The germline V gene has CDR1 KGHSH and CDR2 LQKENI. CDR3 length equals 13 residues. CDR3: CASFKDGTYEQYF. In DNA form, the CDR3 reads TGTGCCAGCTTTAAAGACGGAACCTACGAGCAGTACTTC.

V gene TRBV19 combines with J gene TRBJ2-7; D is unresolved. There are 14 residues in the CDR3. Germline-derived CDR1 and CDR2 are LNHDA and SQIVND (reference sequence). Trimming shortened V by 0 bases and J by 5 bases, and 11 bases separated the two germline ends. The CDR3 loop reads CASSIEPGSHEQYF. The CDR3 region has the DNA TGTGCCAGTAGTATAGAGCCCGGCAGCCACGAGCAGTACTTC.

The V call is TRBV10-3, the J call TRBJ2-1; no clear D. In germline, CDR1 is ENHRY, CDR2 SYGVKD. V was cut by 0 bases and J by 0 bases, with 12 bases left in between. This CDR3 has 17 amino acids. CDR3 sequence: CAISESRIGSSYNEQFF. The CDR3 DNA follows: TGTGCCATCAGTGAGTCTCGGATCGGCAGCTCCTACAATGAGCAGTTCTTC.

The V and J genes are TRBV5-1 and TRBJ2-5; D perhaps matches TRBD2 (6 bases). Germline lookup yields CDR1 SGHRS and CDR2 YFSETQ. The germline V and J ends were trimmed by 2 bases and 4 bases, with 9 bases remaining between them. The CDR3 has 13 amino acids. The CDR3 is CASSFGTRETQYF. The CDR3 coding sequence is TGCGCCAGCAGCTTTGGGACTCGAGAGACCCAGTACTTC.

The chain employs TRBV27 and TRBJ2-7, with 9 bases aligning to TRBD2. V trimming: 3 bases; J trimming: 0 bases; junction bases outside the gene matches: 6. CDR3 length equals 16 residues. Germline-derived CDR1 and CDR2 are MNHEY and SMNVEV (reference sequence). In nucleotides, the CDR3 is TGTGCCAGCAGTTTCCTGACTAGCGGACGCTCCTACGAGCAGTACTTC. It specifies CASSFLTSGRSYEQYF.

V usage is TRBV30 and J usage is TRBJ2-7; D not certain. V dropped 4 bases and J dropped 0 bases, with 7 bases sitting between them. Germline loops: CDR1 GTSNPN, CDR2 SVGIG (reference sequence). The CDR3 has 12 residues. The CDR3 DNA follows: TGTGCCTGGACGGCTAGCTCCTACGAGCAGTACTTC. Translating gives CAWTASSYEQYF.

This clone is a singleton in its sample. The chain is built from TRBV27 and TRBJ2-2, with 10 bases lining up with TRBD2. V dropped 5 bases and J dropped 4; count of bases not matched to a gene: 7. The CDR3 is 16 amino acids. Germline V lookup: CDR1 MNHEY, CDR2 SMNVEV (reference sequence). The CDR3 sequence is CASSGLAGGFTGELFF. CDR3 DNA sequence: TGTGCCAGCAGTGGGTTAGCGGGAGGATTCACCGGGGAGCTGTTTTTT.

The J gene is TRBJ2-7, the V gene TRBV5-4; maybe TRBD2 (6 bases). The CDR3 runs 12 residues. V shed 4 bases and J shed 3 bases, with 8 bases lying between them. CDR1 is SGHNT, CDR2 YYREEE, per germline (reference sequence). As DNA, the CDR3 is TGTGCCAGCAGCAAGGGACTCTACGAGCAGTACTTC. It yields the protein CASSKGLYEQYF.

The V call is TRBV18, the J call TRBJ2-1, with D maybe TRBD2 (6 bases). Germline loops: CDR1 KGHSH, CDR2 LQKENI. The CDR3 extends over 15 amino acids. Trimming cost V 1 base and J 5 bases, with 12 bases left between them. This CDR3 is CASSPLGGTHNEQFF. The CDR3, as DNA: TGTGCCAGCTCACCACTCGGCGGGACCCACAATGAGCAGTTCTTC.